This record concerns one TCR beta chain sequence. These data come from a study of blood T cell repertoires in COVID-19. Sequencing was performed with immunoSEQ multiplex PCR; in TCRdb, only in-frame clones are kept and a portion is missing. Among 150,000 to 200,000 clones, approximately 90% were seen once, and the ten largest hold approximately 4%. V trimming: 4 bases; J trimming: 11 bases; junction bases outside the gene matches: 8. From germline, CDR1 is LGHNT and CDR2 FRNRAP. The CDR3 runs to 12 residues. Sequences were obtained from peripheral blood. The V call is TRBV12-5, the J call TRBJ2-7, with 7 bases that match TRBD1. The receptor's source is a man in his late teens or twenties with active or convalescent COVID-19. The CDR3 loop reads CASGSVGTVKYF. Here the CDR3 DNA reads TGTGCTAGTGGTTCGGTCGGGACAGTGAAGTACTTC.